Presented here are 27 T cell receptor beta chains from one specimen sequenced in a study of cytomegalovirus exposure and HLA in healthy donors. PCR was performed using 60 Vbeta and 13 Jbeta primers. Sequencing used immunoSEQ multiplex PCR; TCRdb keeps in-frame clones, though not all of them. This sample has around 140,000 clones, with around nine tenths found just once. Material for sequencing was PBMCs. The origin of the receptors is a woman aged 25 to 39 in good health and CMV-seronegative.

V usage is TRBV6-1 and J usage is TRBJ1-5, with D unresolved. The length of the CDR3 is 14 residues. Looked up from germline, CDR1 is MNHNS and CDR2 is SASEGT. The germline V and J ends were trimmed by 0 bases and 3 bases, with 6 bases remaining between them. CDR3 in amino acids: CASSEAHNNQPQHF. The CDR3 DNA sequence: TGTGCCAGCAGTGAAGCGCACAACAATCAGCCCCAGCATTTT.

The chain recombines TRBV10-3 with TRBJ1-3; TRBD1 aligns across 7 bases. CDR3 length equals 15 residues. The germline CDR1 and CDR2 sequences are ENHRY and SYGVKD. V trimming: 6 bases; J trimming: 0 bases; junction bases outside the gene matches: 5. CDR3 protein: CAIRETGSSGNTIYF. CDR3 in DNA: TGTGCCATCAGAGAGACAGGGAGCTCTGGAAACACCATATATTTT.

The chain has TRBV29-1 and TRBJ1-1; D ambiguous. V lost 7 bases to trimming and J lost 8 bases, with 8 bases between them. CDR1 is SQVTM and CDR2 is ANQGSEA in the germline V gene. The CDR3 contains 9 residues. The CDR3 nucleotides are TGCAGCGCCGGTGTAGAAGCTTTCTTT. Protein sequence: CSAGVEAFF.

This sequence joins TRBV15 and TRBJ1-5; D is ambiguous. CDR3 size: 13 residues. From germline, CDR1 is LNHNV and CDR2 YYDKDF (reference sequence). V was shortened by 0 bases and J by 3 bases, with 3 bases between the two germline ends. The CDR3 sequence: CATSRDNNQPQHF. CDR3 nucleotides: TGTGCCACCAGCAGAGATAACAATCAGCCCCAGCATTTT.

J is TRBJ2-1 and V is TRBV19; TRBD1 is a possible D gene (6 bases). Germline V lookup: CDR1 LNHDA, CDR2 SQIVND (reference sequence). Trimming left V 5 bases short and J 7 bases short, with 12 bases between. The CDR3 runs to 13 residues. The CDR3 DNA sequence: TGTGCCAGTAGTCCAACGACAGGTAATGAGCAGTTCTTC. The encoded protein is CASSPTTGNEQFF.

This clone has a handful of counts. This chain joins TRBV4-2 and TRBJ2-1; D not certain. The V gene lost 3 bases and the J gene lost 8 bases, with 17 bases spanning the gap. The CDR3 contains 15 residues. The germline gives CDR1 LGHNA, CDR2 YNFKEQ. The CDR3 region has the DNA TGTGCCAGCAGCCATAACCCCGACATCATCGATGAGCAGTTCTTC. Translation: CASSHNPDIIDEQFF.

About this clone: A read error may produce the germline difference seen at one junction end. The V and J genes are TRBV4-3 and TRBJ2-4, with 11 nucleotides matching TRBD2. Germline CDR1 reads LGHNA; CDR2 reads YSLEER. This CDR3 region has 14 residues. This chain's CDR3 is CASSQGLAGGPAHF. As DNA, the CDR3 is TGCGCCAGCAGCCAAGGCCTAGCGGGGGGCCCCGCCCACTTC.

The rearrangement uses TRBV28 and TRBJ2-3; 15 positions agree with TRBD2. This CDR3 contains 19 residues. CDR1 and CDR2 from the germline V gene are MDHEN and SYDVKM. J lost 2 bases, V lost 5 bases, and 11 bases had no gene match. CDR3 protein: CASSQGLAGGMEDTDTQYF. Here the CDR3 DNA reads TGTGCCAGCAGTCAGGGACTAGCGGGAGGTATGGAGGACACAGATACGCAGTATTTT.

The chain joins TRBV5-1 to TRBJ2-6; unclear D gene. This CDR3 contains 18 residues. Germline CDR1 and CDR2: SGHRS and YFSETQ. The V and J ends lost 0 bases and 0 bases respectively, with 13 bases between them. This CDR3 reads CASSLVMGASSGANVLTF. The CDR3 DNA reads TGCGCCAGCAGCTTGGTTATGGGCGCCTCCTCTGGGGCCAACGTCCTGACTTTC.

The CDR3 reads CASRGTPTYGYTF. In nucleotides, the CDR3 is TGTGCCAGTCGAGGGACACCGACTTATGGCTACACCTTC. The rearrangement links TRBV28 to TRBJ1-2; perhaps TRBD1 as D (6 bases). Trimming took 9 bases from V and 5 from J, leaving 16 bases between them. In germline, CDR1 is MDHEN, CDR2 SYDVKM. CDR3 length equals 13 residues.

This clone was recorded once. V gene TRBV28 combines with J gene TRBJ2-7; tentative D call: TRBD2 (6 bases). The CDR3 runs 11 residues. CDR1 and CDR2 (germline): MDHEN, SYDVKM. V gave up 4 bases and J gave up 12 bases, with 13 bases separating them. Written as DNA, the CDR3 is TGTGCCAGCAGTTCCCCCGGGGGTCGGTACTTC. Amino acids: CASSSPGGRYF.

The V call is TRBV7-9, the J call TRBJ1-4, with a weak D call TRBD1 (5 bases). Trimming left V 2 bases short and J 5 bases short, with 9 bases between. CDR3 length: 14 residues. Germline CDR1 reads SEHNR; CDR2 reads FQNEAQ (reference sequence). The CDR3 loop is CASSLRGGNEKLFF. The CDR3 bases are TGTGCCAGCAGCTTAAGGGGAGGGAATGAAAAACTGTTTTTT.

This sequence joins TRBV7-2 and TRBJ2-3; perhaps TRBD2 as D (6 bases). Trimming pared 1 base from V and 2 bases from J, leaving 16 bases between. The CDR3 totals 17 residues. CDR1 and CDR2 (germline): SGHTA, FQGNSA. The chain's CDR3 is CASSLDSRGTFTDTQYF. CDR3 DNA sequence: TGTGCCAGCAGCTTAGATTCCCGGGGGACCTTCACAGATACGCAGTATTTT.

CDR3 nucleotide sequence: TGTGCCTGGAGTGACAGGACTAGCGTAGAAGAGACCCAGTACTTC. As protein: CAWSDRTSVEETQYF. This chain links TRBV30 with TRBJ2-5; 9 bases align to TRBD2. The V and J ends lost 1 base and 3 bases, in that order; junction bases with no gene match: 6. The CDR3 covers 15 residues. Germline CDR1 is GTSNPN and CDR2 is SVGIG (reference sequence).

V gene TRBV7-9 combines with J gene TRBJ2-2, with 13 bases matching TRBD2. CDR1 is SEHNR, CDR2 FQNEAQ, per germline (reference sequence). The CDR3 contains 18 residues. The V segment lost 6 bases and the J segment 3 bases; nucleotides outside the gene matches: 10. The CDR3 DNA is TGTGCCAGCAGACCCCCGGGACTAGCGGGGACCTACACCGGGGAGCTGTTTTTT. As protein: CASRPPGLAGTYTGELFF.

The CDR3 bases are TGTGCCAGCAGCTTAATGGGGGGGCGAGGGGTAGGAAAGACCCAGTACTTC. Protein sequence: CASSLMGGRGVGKTQYF. The chain carries TRBV7-8 and TRBJ2-5; perhaps TRBD2 as D (7 bases). Germline values: CDR1 SGHVS, CDR2 FQNEAQ. With 2 bases removed from V and 6 bases from J, the gap between germline ends came to 22 bases. The CDR3 is 17 residues long.

This clone was detected only once. The chain combines TRBV5-8 with TRBJ2-5; D gene unclear. Judging by the DNA end, TRBJ2-7 fits better; the J call may be wrong. This CDR3 is 12 amino acids long. Per the germline V gene, CDR1 is SGHTS and CDR2 is YDEGEE. Here the CDR3 reads CASTALSYEQYF. Written as DNA, the CDR3 is TGTGCCAGCACTGCGCTTAGCTACGAGCAGTACTTC.

The chain is built from TRBV7-9 and TRBJ2-6; TRBD1 is a possible D gene (5 bases). This CDR3 region has 15 residues. V was trimmed by 1 base and J by 3 bases, leaving 7 bases between them. The germline CDR1 and CDR2 sequences are SEHNR and FQNEAQ (reference sequence). DNA of the CDR3: TGTGCCAGCAGCTTAGTAGGGGTTGGGGCCAACGTCCTGACTTTC. This encodes CASSLVGVGANVLTF.

This chain connects TRBV6-6 to TRBJ1-1; 9 bases map to TRBD1. Trimming removed 7 bases from V and 6 bases from J; junction bases left unmatched: 6. Germline values: CDR1 MNHNY, CDR2 SVGAGI (reference sequence). The CDR3 runs 13 residues. CDR3 nucleotides: TGTGCCAGCACCTGGACAGGGGAGCCTGAAGCTTTCTTT. It translates to CASTWTGEPEAFF.

The chain joins TRBV5-1 to TRBJ2-7; D may be TRBD1 (6 bases). CDR3 length: 13 residues. The germline V gene encodes CDR1 SGHRS and CDR2 YFSETQ. With 4 bases removed from V and 0 bases from J, the gap between germline ends came to 8 bases. The CDR3: CASSRDNSYEQYF. CDR3 DNA sequence: TGCGCCAGCAGCCGGGACAACTCCTACGAGCAGTACTTC.

The CDR3 spells CASSSRTGVIEKLFF. The DNA for the CDR3 is TGTGCCAGCAGTTCCCGGACAGGGGTTATTGAAAAACTGTTTTTT. The chain recombines TRBV6-5 with TRBJ1-4; 9 nucleotides line up with TRBD1. The junction had 7 bases not matched to a gene; V was cut back by 4 bases and J by 7 bases. The germline V gene encodes CDR1 MNHEY and CDR2 SVGAGI. The CDR3 spans 15 residues.

The chain recombines TRBV18 with TRBJ2-1; 7 bases are shared with TRBD2. The CDR3 loop spans 17 amino acids. Germline CDR1 reads KGHSH; CDR2 reads LQKENI. Germline trimming cut 2 bases from V and 6 bases from J; bases unmatched to any gene: 13. The CDR3 spells CASSPGIGRETPNEQFF. The CDR3 DNA is TGTGCCAGCTCACCAGGGATAGGGAGGGAGACCCCCAATGAGCAGTTCTTC.

The chain couples TRBV28 to TRBJ1-1, with a tentative D call TRBD1 (6 bases). Deletions cut 7 bases from V and 1 base from J, with 19 bases between. Germline values: CDR1 MDHEN, CDR2 SYDVKM. CDR3 length: 16 residues. CDR3 sequence (DNA): TGTGCCAGCATCCCACTGGGGGCAGGGAGGAACACTGAAGCTTTCTTT. Translating it yields CASIPLGAGRNTEAFF.

The CDR3 DNA reads as TGTGCCAGCAGTTTAAGGGGGAGTGCAGATACGCAGTATTTT. Translating it yields CASSLRGSADTQYF. The V call is TRBV28, the J call TRBJ2-3; perhaps TRBD1 as D (6 bases). Deletions cut 2 bases from V and 4 bases from J, with 10 bases between. CDR1 is MDHEN and CDR2 is SYDVKM in the germline V gene. The CDR3 sequence is 14 residues long.

J is TRBJ2-5 and V is TRBV21-1; TRBD1 is taken as the D call from the table, unchecked against the DNA. TRBV21-1 represents a pseudogene. The CDR3 length is 14 residues. This chain's CDR3 is CASSIGQWQETQYF. The CDR3, as DNA: TGTGCCAGCAGCATCGGACAGTGGCAGGAGACCCAGTACTTC.

The chain carries TRBV6-5 and TRBJ1-4, with 7 positions matching TRBD1. The CDR3 runs 15 residues. The J segment lost 3 bases and the V segment lost 6 bases, leaving 7 bases of the junction unmatched. Germline V gene sequence: CDR1 MNHEY, CDR2 SVGAGI. CDR3 coding DNA: TGTGCCAGCAGACCCACAGGGGAGGCTAATGAAAAACTGTTTTTT. This translates into CASRPTGEANEKLFF.

The V call is TRBV7-2, the J call TRBJ2-7; no reliable D call. The germline gives CDR1 SGHTA, CDR2 FQGNSA. The CDR3 has 11 amino acids. Between the trimmed V and J ends, which lost 3 bases and 4 bases, there was a span of 4 bases. The CDR3 sequence is CASSFLYEQYF. CDR3 DNA sequence: TGTGCCAGCAGCTTCCTTTACGAGCAGTACTTC.